This note documents a single TCR beta chain sequence. This specimen belongs to a study of T cell repertoires in ileal Crohn's disease. Method: immunoSEQ multiplex PCR; TCRdb's copy keeps in-frame clones and lacks some. Found here are fewer than 20,000 clones, around 88% of them singletons; the top ten hold less than 7%. V trimming: 2 bases; J trimming: 4 bases; junction bases outside the gene matches: 3. The CDR3 contains 14 residues. Germline assignment: CDR1 SGHRS and CDR2 YFSETQ. The TCR was taken from an adult with Crohn's disease. V and J are TRBV5-1 and TRBJ2-7, with 10 bases fitting TRBD1. Sequenced input: ileal tissue. The CDR3 region is CASSFPGQGYEQYF. CDR3 nucleotide sequence: TGCGCCAGCAGCTTTCCGGGACAGGGGTACGAGCAGTACTTC.